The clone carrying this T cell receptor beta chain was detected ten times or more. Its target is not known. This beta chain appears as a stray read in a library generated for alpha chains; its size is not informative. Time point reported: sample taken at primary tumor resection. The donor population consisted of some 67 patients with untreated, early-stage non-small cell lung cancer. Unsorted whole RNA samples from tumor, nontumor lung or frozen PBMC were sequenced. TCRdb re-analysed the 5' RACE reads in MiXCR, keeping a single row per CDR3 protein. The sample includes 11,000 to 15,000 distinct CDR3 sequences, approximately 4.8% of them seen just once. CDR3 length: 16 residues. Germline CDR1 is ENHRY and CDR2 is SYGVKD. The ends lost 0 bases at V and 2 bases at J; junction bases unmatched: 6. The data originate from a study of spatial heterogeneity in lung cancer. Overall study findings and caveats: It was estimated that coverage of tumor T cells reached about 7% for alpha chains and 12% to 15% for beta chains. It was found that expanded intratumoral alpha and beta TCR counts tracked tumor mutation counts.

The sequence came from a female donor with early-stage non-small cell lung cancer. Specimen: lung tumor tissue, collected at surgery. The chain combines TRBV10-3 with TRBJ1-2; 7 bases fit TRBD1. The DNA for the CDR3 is TGTGCCATCAGTGAGTCGTCCCGGACAGGAAACTATGGCTACACCTTC. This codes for CAISESSRTGNYGYTF.